This TCR beta chain was profiled in a study of blood T cell repertoires in COVID-19. Study-wide context: Acute-phase and convalescent COVID-19 samples originated in the United States, Italy and Spain. PBMCs, B-cell-depleted T cells, or T cells provided the cDNA or gDNA that made up the material.

Cohort assignment relied on participant-reported clinical history. Those designated as exposed participants met a COVID-19 case within 2 weeks before study entry. Only in-frame clones appear in the TCRdb table, and some are missing; sequencing was by immunoSEQ multiplex PCR. The sample records hundreds of thousands of clones, approximately 78% being singletons. Germline CDR1 and CDR2: SGHRS and YFSETQ. The V gene lost 7 bases and the J gene lost 5 bases, with 16 bases spanning the gap. This CDR3 is 13 amino acids long. The TCR sequence derives from a middle-aged man who had been exposed to COVID-19. The chain has TRBV5-1 and TRBJ2-7; D is possibly TRBD2 (6 bases). Sequencing used PBMCs or T cells enriched from blood (not recorded which). The DNA for the CDR3 is TGCGCCAGCGCCACCGGGAGTGTCCACGAGCAGTACTTC. As protein: CASATGSVHEQYF.